The rows below give T cell receptor beta chains drawn from one sample of a study of OX40 agonist ivuxolimab in advanced cancers. Here immunoSEQ multiplex PCR was the method, and the copy in TCRdb shows in-frame clones only, minus some. This table has under 90,000 clones, more than 85% appearing once. The sample in question was CD4+ or CD8+ T cells sorted from blood, obtained in a trial of the OX40 agonist ivuxolimab. Receptor source: an adult with an advanced solid tumor such as melanoma, head and neck, liver or kidney cancer. CDR3s include the opening cysteine and the closing phenylalanine or tryptophan. A D gene is named only where the DNA matches it firmly. Clone size, where shown, is once, few, many, or a class for clones that have expanded.

d_call	clone_size	v_call	j_call	cdr3_aa	cdr3_nt
TRBD2	NA	TRBV10-1	TRBJ2-3	CASSEGLAGTDTQYF	TGCGCCAGCAGTGAGGGACTAGCGGGAACAGATACGCAGTATTTT
TRBD1	NA	TRBV11-2	TRBJ2-1	CASSPSTGALTYNEQFF	TGTGCCAGCAGCCCTTCTACAGGGGCCCTTACCTACAATGAGCAGTTCTTC
TRBD1	NA	TRBV6-4	TRBJ1-2	CASSETLSPGQGLYGYTF	TGTGCCAGCAGCGAGACCCTATCGCCGGGACAGGGGCTCTATGGCTACACCTTC
TRBD1	NA	TRBV4-1	TRBJ2-1	CASSQGQGAQDEQFF	TGCGCCAGCAGCCAAGGACAGGGGGCGCAGGATGAGCAGTTCTTC
NA	NA	TRBV15	TRBJ2-4	CATSARGGDIQYF	TGTGCCACCAGCGCCAGGGGTGGGGACATTCAGTACTTC
NA	NA	TRBV18	TRBJ1-2	CASSPGNRRGYTF	TGTGCCAGCTCACCCGGAAATCGGAGGGGCTACACCTTC
TRBD1	NA	TRBV19	TRBJ1-1	CAGSWWTGQGNTEAFF	TGTGCCGGTAGTTGGTGGACAGGGCAAGGGAACACTGAAGCTTTCTTT
NA	NA	TRBV7-3	TRBJ2-1	CASSPLAISSYNEQFF	TGTGCCAGCAGCCCCCTAGCGATTAGCTCCTACAATGAGCAGTTCTTC
NA	NA	TRBV7-2	TRBJ2-3	CASSFTKFDTQYF	TGTGCCAGCAGCTTTACTAAATTTGATACGCAGTATTTT
NA	few	TRBV9	TRBJ1-2	CASSGDQAGYGYTF	TGTGCCAGCAGCGGCGACCAGGCTGGCTATGGCTACACCTTC
NA	NA	TRBV7-9	TRBJ1-1	CASVPRAGNTEAFF	TGTGCCAGCGTTCCTCGGGCGGGGAACACTGAAGCTTTCTTT
NA	NA	TRBV4-2	TRBJ2-3	CASSQSGSTDTQYF	TGTGCCAGCAGCCAATCGGGGAGCACAGATACGCAGTATTTT
TRBD1	few	TRBV7-9	TRBJ2-5	CASSPQGGQETQYF	TGTGCCAGCAGCCCACAGGGGGGCCAAGAGACCCAGTACTTC
TRBD2	NA	TRBV5-1	TRBJ2-3	CASSLVLAGGLITDTQYF	TGCGCCAGCAGCTTGGTTCTAGCGGGGGGGCTCATCACAGATACGCAGTATTTT
TRBD1	NA	TRBV9	TRBJ2-7	CASSPGQGGYEQYF	TGTGCCAGCAGCCCCGGACAGGGAGGCTACGAGCAGTACTTC
TRBD1	once	TRBV13	TRBJ2-2	CASSLDRGTGELFF	TGTGCCAGCAGCTTAGACAGGGGCACCGGGGAGCTGTTTTTT
NA	NA	TRBV2	TRBJ2-5	CASGWGSQETQYF	TGTGCCAGCGGATGGGGGAGCCAAGAGACCCAGTACTTC
TRBD1	NA	TRBV5-5	TRBJ1-2	CASSVQRQGLGGYTF	TGTGCCAGCAGCGTCCAAAGACAGGGCCTTGGGGGCTACACCTTC
NA	NA	TRBV6-1	TRBJ2-3	CASSERGASTDTQYF	TGTGCCAGCAGTGAAAGGGGGGCTAGCACAGATACGCAGTATTTT
TRBD2	once	TRBV10-3	TRBJ2-1	CATQESGGTFYNEQFF	TGTGCCACCCAAGAAAGCGGGGGAACCTTTTACAATGAGCAGTTCTTC
NA	NA	TRBV5-1	TRBJ1-3	CASSRGAERNTIYF	TGCGCCAGCAGCCGGGGGGCAGAAAGAAACACCATATATTTT
NA	NA	TRBV5-1	TRBJ2-3	CASSLSRQGEDTQYF	TGCGCCAGCAGCTTGAGTCGGCAGGGAGAAGATACGCAGTATTTT
NA	NA	TRBV15	TRBJ1-1	CATMKAGRVAEAFF	TGTGCCACCATGAAGGCTGGCAGGGTCGCTGAAGCTTTCTTT
NA	once	TRBV18	TRBJ2-1	CASSPLASDNEQFF	TGTGCCAGCTCACCTTTGGCAAGCGACAATGAGCAGTTCTTC
TRBD2	NA	TRBV5-6	TRBJ2-3	CASSLIAGGTDTQYF	TGTGCCAGCAGCTTAATAGCGGGGGGGACAGATACGCAGTATTTT
NA	NA	TRBV6-6	TRBJ2-3	CASSPWWGVPDTQYF	TGTGCCAGCAGTCCCTGGTGGGGGGTCCCAGATACGCAGTATTTT
TRBD1	NA	TRBV10-3	TRBJ2-7	CAITPTGGYEQYF	TGTGCCATCACCCCGACAGGGGGGTACGAGCAGTACTTC
NA	NA	TRBV19	TRBJ2-5	CASSTRTDKETQYF	TGTGCCAGTAGTACTCGGACAGACAAAGAGACCCAGTACTTC
TRBD1	NA	TRBV13	TRBJ2-6	CASSWRGQGSSGANVLTF	TGTGCCAGCAGCTGGAGGGGACAGGGGAGCTCTGGGGCCAACGTCCTGACTTTC
NA	few	TRBV7-9	TRBJ1-1	CASSLGASNTEAFF	TGTGCCAGCAGCTTAGGGGCCTCGAACACTGAAGCTTTCTTT
NA	few	TRBV2	TRBJ2-2	CASSGVGGGTGELFF	TGTGCCAGCAGTGGTGTGGGAGGGGGCACCGGGGAGCTGTTTTTT